The entry below describes one T cell receptor (beta chain). The antigen is undetermined. These data belong to a study of blood T cells in healthy people across ages. The wider study: Template switching retrieved approximately one barcoded beta molecule for each two T cells. Overall study results and limits: Possibly, changes in expanded clonotypes were confounded because donor CMV status was unknown. Naive T cell percentage and TCR beta diversity correlated strongly.

Sample-barcoded 5' priming and a J-beta primer mix drove a second PCR of roughly 6 to 12 cycles. A tag from a template-switch adaptor with 12 random nucleotides marked each cDNA molecule. TCRdb re-derived calls from the 5' RACE reads in MiXCR, one entry per CDR3 protein. The table includes around 1,900,000 distinct CDR3 sequences, 30% to 40% detected once. The CDR3 is 17 amino acids. After removal of 0 bases from V and 1 base from J, the junction contained 6 bases not matched to a gene. Per the germline V gene, CDR1 is SGHDT and CDR2 is YYEEEE. V and J are TRBV5-6 and TRBJ2-4, with 8 bases lining up with TRBD1. The sample comprised blood. The receptor was isolated from a human donor in good health. This CDR3 reads CASSLGAWTGAKNIQYF. Here the CDR3 DNA reads TGTGCCAGCAGCTTGGGGGCCTGGACAGGGGCCAAAAACATTCAGTACTTC.